The 15 T cell receptor beta chains below all came from one sample that was sequenced in a study of cytomegalovirus exposure and HLA in healthy donors. The PCR made use of 60 Vbeta and 13 Jbeta primers. The data were produced by immunoSEQ multiplex PCR, yet TCRdb's version contains in-frame clones alone and is incomplete. The sample data list approximately 120,000 clones. Sequenced: PBMCs. The receptors here all came from a woman aged 55-69 years in good health and CMV-seronegative.

The chain joins TRBV9 to TRBJ2-1; TRBD1 aligns across 7 bases. The CDR3 covers 16 residues. V shed 0 bases, J shed 4 bases, and the junction held 7 bases outside the gene matches. Germline CDR1 SGDLS, CDR2 YYNGEE. This CDR3 reads CASSVEGAIDYNEQFF. The CDR3 DNA reads as TGTGCCAGCAGCGTAGAGGGGGCGATAGATTACAATGAGCAGTTCTTC. The full variable domain, rest sourced from reference TRBV9 and TRBJ2-1, is DSGVTQTPKHLITATGQRVTLRCSPRSGDLSVYWYQQSLDQGLQFLIQYYNGEERAKGNILERFSAQQFPDLHSELNLSSLELGDSALYFCASSVEGAIDYNEQFFGPGTRLTVL.

This chain joins TRBV9 and TRBJ2-1, with D tentatively TRBD1 (6 bases). V gave up 1 base and J gave up 7 bases, with 15 bases separating them. CDR1 and CDR2 (germline): SGDLS, YYNGEE. The CDR3 sequence is 15 residues long. CDR3 sequence: CASSVTWDMVNEQFF. CDR3 coding DNA: TGTGCCAGCAGCGTAACCTGGGACATGGTAAATGAGCAGTTCTTC.

The rearrangement uses TRBV28 and TRBJ1-2; D is ambiguous. The CDR3 extends over 11 amino acids. Germline V gene lookup returns CDR1 MDHEN and CDR2 SYDVKM. V dropped 6 bases and J dropped 7 bases, with 9 bases sitting between them. The CDR3 DNA sequence: TGTGCCAGCAGCATGAGTAGTGGCTACACCTTC. Residues: CASSMSSGYTF.

This sequence joins TRBV4-1 and TRBJ2-3; weak D call: TRBD1 (5 bases). Looked up from germline, CDR1 is MGHRA and CDR2 is YSYEKL. With 0 bases removed from V and 3 bases from J, the gap between germline ends came to 16 bases. CDR3 size: 17 residues. CDR3 nucleotide sequence: TGCGCCAGCAGCCAAGAGGCCTTGGGCAGGGTGACAGATACGCAGTATTTT. Encoded protein: CASSQEALGRVTDTQYF.

V gene TRBV18 combines with J gene TRBJ2-6; possible D gene TRBD1, 5 bases. CDR1 is KGHSH and CDR2 is LQKENI in the germline V gene. The CDR3 spans 17 residues. V lost 2 bases and J lost 2, with 13 bases in between. This CDR3 is CASSPRGTRAGANVLTF. CDR3 nucleotides: TGTGCCAGCTCACCAAGGGGCACCCGTGCTGGGGCCAACGTCCTGACTTTC. The full variable domain, completed using reference TRBV18 and TRBJ2-6, is NAGVMQNPRHLVRRRGQEARLRCSPMKGHSHVYWYRQLPEEGLKFMVYLQKENIIDESGMPKERFSAEFPKEGPSILRIQQVVRGDSAAYFCASSPRGTRAGANVLTFGAGSRLTVL.

This chain links TRBV2 with TRBJ2-1, with 12 bases matching TRBD2. CDR1 SNHLY and CDR2 FYNNEI come from the germline V gene. There are 15 residues in the CDR3. V shed 2 bases and J 12 bases; nucleotides not matched to a gene: 8. The CDR3 sequence is CASSEFWTSGMGQFF. The DNA of the CDR3 is TGTGCCAGCAGTGAATTTTGGACTAGCGGGATGGGGCAGTTCTTC.

This chain connects TRBV6-5 to TRBJ2-3; 7 bases line up with TRBD1. J gave up 5 bases and V 8 bases, and 7 bases lay outside the gene matches. The CDR3 contains 13 residues. Germline CDR1 MNHEY, CDR2 SVGAGI. CDR3 sequence: CASSRGRGDTQYF. The CDR3 DNA is TGTGCCAGCTCAAGGGGGCGCGGAGATACGCAGTATTTT.

V is TRBV7-8 and J is TRBJ1-1; 11 nucleotides match TRBD1. Germline V gives CDR1 SGHVS, CDR2 FQNEAQ. The CDR3 is 15 residues long. Germline trimming cut 4 bases from V and 5 bases from J; bases unmatched to any gene: 6. In DNA, the CDR3 is TGTGCCAGCAGCTCACAGGGACAGGGGGTTACTGAAGCTTTCTTT. Amino acid sequence: CASSSQGQGVTEAFF. Using reference TRBV7-8 and TRBJ1-1 for the parts outside the CDR3, the full variable domain is GAGVSQSPRYKVAKRGQDVALRCDPISGHVSLFWYQQALGQGPEFLTYFQNEAQLDKSGLPSDRFFAERPEGSVSTLKIQRTQQEDSAVYLCASSSQGQGVTEAFFGQGTRLTVV.

The rearrangement uses TRBV27 and TRBJ1-6; tentative D call: TRBD1 (5 bases). This CDR3 contains 15 residues. Germline CDR1 and CDR2: MNHEY and SMNVEV (reference sequence). The germline V and J ends were trimmed by 5 bases and 3 bases, with 11 bases remaining between them. Written as DNA, the CDR3 is TGTGCCAGCAGTAATCCGGGACTCTATAATTCACCCCTCCACTTT. Translation: CASSNPGLYNSPLHF.

The chain has TRBV5-4 and TRBJ1-2; 9 positions agree with TRBD1. The junction had 6 bases not matched to a gene; V was cut back by 2 bases and J by 1 base. There are 16 residues in the CDR3. Germline-derived CDR1 and CDR2 are SGHNT and YYREEE (reference sequence). The chain's CDR3 is CASSLQGASSNYGYTF. The CDR3 bases are TGTGCCAGCAGCTTACAGGGGGCTTCTAGTAACTATGGCTACACCTTC.

The gene calls are TRBV7-9 and TRBJ1-2; a possible D gene is TRBD1 (6 bases). CDR1 is SEHNR and CDR2 is FQNEAQ in the germline V gene (reference sequence). The CDR3 is made up of 14 amino acids. Trimming took 3 bases from V and 3 from J, leaving 11 bases between them. CDR3 loop: CASSFQQGDYGYTF. Written as DNA, the CDR3 is TGTGCCAGCAGCTTCCAACAGGGCGACTATGGCTACACCTTC.

The chain combines TRBV19 with TRBJ1-2; D may be TRBD1 (5 bases). In germline, CDR1 is LNHDA, CDR2 SQIVND (reference sequence). Trimming removed 7 bases at V and 8 bases at J, with 14 bases between. This CDR3 spans 12 amino acids. Here the CDR3 reads CASIRDGGGYTF. CDR3 nucleotide sequence: TGTGCCAGTATCCGGGACGGAGGGGGCTACACCTTC.

The CDR3 loop reads CASSLVVSGRRSFYEQYF. The CDR3 DNA sequence: TGCGCCAGCAGCTTGGTTGTTAGCGGGAGGCGGAGTTTCTACGAGCAGTACTTC. This chain connects TRBV5-1 to TRBJ2-7; 10 bases are shared with TRBD2. Germline CDR1 reads SGHRS; CDR2 reads YFSETQ. V lost 0 bases and J lost 3; bases outside the gene matches: 12. CDR3 length: 18 residues.

This rearrangement joins TRBV2 to TRBJ1-5; tentative D call: TRBD1 (5 bases). V shed 6 bases and J shed 0 bases, with 12 bases lying between them. There are 15 residues in the CDR3. From germline, CDR1 is SNHLY and CDR2 FYNNEI. CDR3 sequence reads: CASRFDSSSNQPQHF. The CDR3 bases are TGTGCCAGCAGATTCGACAGTTCTAGCAATCAGCCCCAGCATTTT.

The chain carries TRBV2 and TRBJ1-2, with 8 bases matching TRBD1. V lost 9 bases to trimming and J lost 6 bases; unmatched junction nucleotides: 6. The germline gives CDR1 SNHLY, CDR2 FYNNEI. CDR3 length equals 12 residues. The CDR3 bases are TGTGCCAGGACAGGGGAGGAGGATGGCTACACCTTC. Translation: CARTGEEDGYTF.